This TCR beta chain was identified in a study of blood T cell repertoires in COVID-19. Study-level information: Donors in the United States, Italy and Spain gave samples during acute or convalescent COVID-19. PBMCs, B-cell-depleted T cells, or T cells were the source of the cDNA or gDNA that made up the material.

This CDR3 has 15 residues. The germline CDR1 and CDR2 sequences are MNHEY and SVGAGI. Trimming removed 6 bases at V and 5 bases at J, with 14 bases between. Under the authors' procedure: Estimated nucleated cell counts came from reference gene primer amplification. Sequencing was performed with immunoSEQ multiplex PCR; in TCRdb, only in-frame clones are kept and a portion is missing. Clone size and the V and J calls come from that table; the DNA yielded D and trimming. The sample records roughly 380,000 clones, about four fifths being singletons. The receptor was isolated from a human donor with acute or convalescent COVID-19. The donor label of this sample is uncertain. The chain has TRBV6-5 and TRBJ1-6; D ambiguous. Source material: peripheral blood. The CDR3 region has the DNA TGTGCCAGCAGCAACGCGGGGAACAATAATTCACCCCTCCACTTT. Protein: CASSNAGNNNSPLHF.